This TCR beta chain is drawn from a study of blood T cell repertoires in COVID-19. Looking at the study overall: Acute-phase and convalescent COVID-19 samples originated in the United States, Italy and Spain.

The authors' processing: The authors estimated nucleated cell counts from reference gene primer amplification. The repertoire was sequenced with immunoSEQ multiplex PCR; TCRdb's copy has only in-frame clones and lacks some. Clone size and the V and J calls come from that table; the DNA yielded D and trimming. Of approximately 450,000 clones listed, approximately 92% are singletons. In terms of age and location, participants ranged from roughly 18 to 90 years and lived in about 25 US areas. Researchers sorted participants into cohorts using their self-reported clinical history. V shed 0 bases and J 9 bases; nucleotides not matched to a gene: 5. CDR3 length equals 16 residues. The germline V gene encodes CDR1 MNHEY and CDR2 SMNVEV (reference sequence).

Material: PBMCs or T cells enriched from blood (not recorded which). This sequence was found in a man aged 25-40 years who had recovered from COVID-19. The V and J genes are TRBV27 and TRBJ2-3; 14 bases match TRBD2. DNA of the CDR3: TGTGCCAGCAGTTTATCCACCGGGACTAGCGGGGGCACGCAGTATTTT. Protein sequence: CASSLSTGTSGGTQYF.